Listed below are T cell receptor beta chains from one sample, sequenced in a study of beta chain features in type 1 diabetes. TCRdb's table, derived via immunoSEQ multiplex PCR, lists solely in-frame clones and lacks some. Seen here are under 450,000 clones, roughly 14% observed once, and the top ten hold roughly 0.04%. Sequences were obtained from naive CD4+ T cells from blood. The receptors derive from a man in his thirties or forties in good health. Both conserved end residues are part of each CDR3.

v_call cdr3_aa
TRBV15 CATSRASNSPLHF
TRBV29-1 CSVDDGYTF
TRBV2 CASRARGARSPLHF
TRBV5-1 CASSEGGDYGYTF
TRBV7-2 CASSPEWSLTYNEQFF
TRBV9 CASSASSSLNTEAFF
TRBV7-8 CASSGGQGLNQPQHF
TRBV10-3 CAISQGAAGELFF
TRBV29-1 CSARDRSDTEAFF
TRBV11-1 CASSLTHRSSTDTQYF
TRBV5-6 CASSRISTSGRARNEQFF
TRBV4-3 CASSQDLGGQYF
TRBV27 CASSLFGGSSYNEQFF
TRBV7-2 CASSLRVGGRTYEQYF
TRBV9 CASRRSYGEGYTF
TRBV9 CASSVRTGDLNEQFF
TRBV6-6 CASSLTGDTQYF
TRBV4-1 CDTSKGYTEAFF
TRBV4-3 CASSLLRGSADTQYF
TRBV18 CASSQNRGSSDTQYF
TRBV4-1 CASSPLGTSGANVLTF
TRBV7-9 CASSLLEKLFF
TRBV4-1 CASSRRGESGTEAFF
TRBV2 CASSGSLGSGTDTQYF
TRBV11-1 CASSSRAGTSTDTQYF
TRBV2 CASSSSEQFF
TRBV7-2 CASTPRRSTDTQYF
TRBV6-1 CASSELDTQYF
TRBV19 CASSTDSQETQYF
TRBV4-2 CASSQDVAGTTRYF
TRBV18 CASSPLRQGLQETQYF
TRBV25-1 CASSHLPGQVAFF
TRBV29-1 CSVATSGQETQYF
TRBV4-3 CASSQAGLGDEQFF
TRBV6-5 CASRPLAGGPNTQYF
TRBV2 CASSESQGSYNEQFF
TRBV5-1 CASSRNPYTDTQYF
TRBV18 CASSPRRTGPTETQYF
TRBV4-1 CASSQVDRGRREQYF
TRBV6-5 CASSSLETQYF
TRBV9 CASSVGTTTDTQYF
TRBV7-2 CASSLPWDSDYEQYF
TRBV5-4 CASSSTRQETQYF
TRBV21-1 CASINGTSGGQETQYF
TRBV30 CAWTGNSNQPQHF
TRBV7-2 CASSLETTGELFF
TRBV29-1 CSGGGTIAEAFF
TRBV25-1 CASSPFHQNTEAFF
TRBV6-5 CASSYEVATEAFF
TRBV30 CAWGRETQYF
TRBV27 CASSQGTPNTEAFF
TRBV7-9 CASSLGSTGELFF
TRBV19 CASSITAQETQYF
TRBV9 CASSRSGLNTDTQYF